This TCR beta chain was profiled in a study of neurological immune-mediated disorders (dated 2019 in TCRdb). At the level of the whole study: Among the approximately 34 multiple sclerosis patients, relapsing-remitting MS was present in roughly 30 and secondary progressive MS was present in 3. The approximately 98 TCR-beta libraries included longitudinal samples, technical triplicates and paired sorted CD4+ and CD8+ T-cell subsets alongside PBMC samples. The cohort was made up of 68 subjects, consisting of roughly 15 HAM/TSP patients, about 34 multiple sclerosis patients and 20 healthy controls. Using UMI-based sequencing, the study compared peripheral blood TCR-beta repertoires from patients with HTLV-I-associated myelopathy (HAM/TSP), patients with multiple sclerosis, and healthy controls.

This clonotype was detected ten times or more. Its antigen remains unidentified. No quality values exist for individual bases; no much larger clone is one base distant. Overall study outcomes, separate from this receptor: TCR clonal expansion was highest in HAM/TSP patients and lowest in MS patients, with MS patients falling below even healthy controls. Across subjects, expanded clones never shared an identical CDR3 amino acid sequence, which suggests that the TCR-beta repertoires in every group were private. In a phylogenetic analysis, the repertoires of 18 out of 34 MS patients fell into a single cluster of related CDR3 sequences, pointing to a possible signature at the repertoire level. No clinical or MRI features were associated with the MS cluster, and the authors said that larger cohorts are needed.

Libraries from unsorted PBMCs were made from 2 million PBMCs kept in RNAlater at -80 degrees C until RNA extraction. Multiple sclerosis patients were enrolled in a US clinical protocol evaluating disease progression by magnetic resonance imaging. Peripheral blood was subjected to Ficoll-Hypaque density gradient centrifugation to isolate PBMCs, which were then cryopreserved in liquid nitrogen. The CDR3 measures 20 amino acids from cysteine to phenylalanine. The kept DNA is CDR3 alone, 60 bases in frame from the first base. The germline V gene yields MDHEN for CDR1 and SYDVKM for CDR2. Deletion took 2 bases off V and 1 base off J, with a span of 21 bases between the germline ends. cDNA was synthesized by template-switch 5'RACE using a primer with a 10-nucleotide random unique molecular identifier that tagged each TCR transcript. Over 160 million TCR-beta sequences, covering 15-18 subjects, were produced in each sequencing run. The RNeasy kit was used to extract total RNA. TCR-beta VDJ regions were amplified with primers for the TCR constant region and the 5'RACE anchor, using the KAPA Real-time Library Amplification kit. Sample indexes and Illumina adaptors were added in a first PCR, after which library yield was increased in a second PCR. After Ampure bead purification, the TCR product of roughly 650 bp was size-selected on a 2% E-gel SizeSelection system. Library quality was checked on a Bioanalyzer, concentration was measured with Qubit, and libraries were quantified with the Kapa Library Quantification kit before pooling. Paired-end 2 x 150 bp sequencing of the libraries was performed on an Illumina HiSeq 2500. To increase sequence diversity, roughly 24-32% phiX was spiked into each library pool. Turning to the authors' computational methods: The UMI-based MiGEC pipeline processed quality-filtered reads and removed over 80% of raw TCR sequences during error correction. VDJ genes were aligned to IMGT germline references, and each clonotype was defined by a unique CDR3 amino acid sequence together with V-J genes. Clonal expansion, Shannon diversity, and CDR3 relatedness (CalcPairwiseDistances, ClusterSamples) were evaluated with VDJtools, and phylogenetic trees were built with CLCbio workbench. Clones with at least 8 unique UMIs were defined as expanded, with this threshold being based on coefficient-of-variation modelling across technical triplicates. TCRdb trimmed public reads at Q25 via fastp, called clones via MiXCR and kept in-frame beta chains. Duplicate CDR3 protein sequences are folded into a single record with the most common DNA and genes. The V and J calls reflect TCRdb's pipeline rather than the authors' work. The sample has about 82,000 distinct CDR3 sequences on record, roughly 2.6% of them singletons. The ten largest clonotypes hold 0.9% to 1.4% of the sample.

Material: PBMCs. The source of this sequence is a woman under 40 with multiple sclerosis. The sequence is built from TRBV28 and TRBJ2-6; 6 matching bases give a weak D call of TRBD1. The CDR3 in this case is CASSLGTLIISGSGANVLTF. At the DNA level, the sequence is TGTGCCAGCAGTTTAGGGACACTTATCATCTCGGGATCTGGGGCCAACGTCCTGACTTTC.